One sample yielded the 5 T cell receptor beta chains listed below, sequenced in a study of blood T cell repertoires in COVID-19. Profiling relied on immunoSEQ multiplex PCR, and the TCRdb table lists in-frame clones only, not all of them. The data hold 250,000 to 400,000 clones, with about 91% observed a single time. Sequenced sample: peripheral blood. These TCRs come from a woman between 25 and 40 years old with COVID-19, enrolled during active disease.

The chain couples TRBV19 to TRBJ1-1, with D uncertain. Between the trimmed V and J ends, which lost 8 bases and 1 base, there was a span of 14 bases. The length of the CDR3 is 14 residues. Germline CDR1 and CDR2: LNHDA and SQIVND (reference sequence). The CDR3 DNA follows: TGTGCCAGTCGGCCAGTGGCGGGGAACACTGAAGCTTTCTTT. It encodes CASRPVAGNTEAFF. Filled out from reference TRBV19 and TRBJ1-1, the complete variable domain reads DGGITQSPKYLFRKEGQNVTLSCEQNLNHDAMYWYRQDPGQGLRLIYYSQIVNDFQKGDIAEGYSVSREKKESFPLTVTSAQKNPTAFYLCASRPVAGNTEAFFGQGTRLTVV.

The DNA for the CDR3 is TGCGCCAGCAGCCAAAGACTGGGGGGAATGAACACTGAAGCTTTCTTT. This translates into CASSQRLGGMNTEAFF. V usage is TRBV4-1 and J usage is TRBJ1-1; perhaps TRBD1 as D (5 bases). Trimming cost V 2 bases and J 0 bases, with 13 bases left between them. The germline CDR1 and CDR2 sequences are MGHRA and YSYEKL. This CDR3 region has 16 residues.

This clone was detected only a few times. The rearrangement links TRBV19 to TRBJ1-5; no clear D gene. Germline assignment: CDR1 LNHDA and CDR2 SQIVND (reference sequence). V lost 1 base to trimming and J lost 0 bases, with 7 bases between them. The CDR3 length is 15 residues. CDR3 sequence: CASSIGTFSNQPQHF. CDR3 bases: TGTGCCAGTAGTATAGGGACTTTTAGCAATCAGCCCCAGCATTTT.

This clone was counted between two and nine times. The chain employs TRBV29-1 and TRBJ2-1; D may be TRBD2 (6 bases). V lost 5 bases, J lost 4 bases, and 9 bases lay in between. Germline CDR1 SQVTM, CDR2 ANQGSEA. The CDR3 consists of 12 residues. For the CDR3, the DNA is TGCAGCGTTCTGGGGGGATACAATGAGCAGTTCTTC. It is translated as CSVLGGYNEQFF.

V is TRBV9 and J is TRBJ1-3, with D possibly being TRBD1 (6 bases). This CDR3 spans 15 amino acids. CDR1 SGDLS and CDR2 YYNGEE come from the germline V gene. The V gene lost 0 bases and the J gene lost 3 bases, with 10 bases spanning the gap. The CDR3 DNA is TGTGCCAGCAGCGTAGCTTCAGGGGTTGGAAACACCATATATTTT. Its protein product is CASSVASGVGNTIYF.